A single sample gave rise to the 11 T cell receptor beta chains below, sequenced in a study of blood T cell repertoires in COVID-19 (dated by TCRdb to between 2020 and 2021). The library was produced with the immunoSEQ multiplex PCR assay. As stored in TCRdb, this immuneACCESS dataset retains in-frame rearrangements with V and J assigned. A fraction of the clones does not appear; measured against another copy, unresolved V genes explain less than half of the discrepancy, and the remainder lacks a known reason. The sample table contains about 83,000 clones; only one count was recorded for 88% of them. Under 55% of the sample goes to the ten largest clones. The specimen sequenced was peripheral blood. These TCRs come from a human donor in a cohort sampled during active COVID-19.

This rearrangement joins TRBV18 to TRBJ1-2, with 8 nucleotides matching TRBD1. Germline trimming cut 3 bases from V and 6 bases from J; bases unmatched to any gene: 9. The CDR3 has 15 residues. Germline CDR1 reads KGHSH; CDR2 reads LQKENI. CDR3 in amino acids: CASSPGTGGIDGYTF. The CDR3 nucleotides read TGTGCCAGCTCACCGGGGACAGGTGGAATTGATGGCTACACCTTC. The full variable domain, with the rest looked up from reference TRBV18 and TRBJ1-2, is NAGVMQNPRHLVRRRGQEARLRCSPMKGHSHVYWYRQLPEEGLKFMVYLQKENIIDESGMPKERFSAEFPKEGPSILRIQQVVRGDSAAYFCASSPGTGGIDGYTFGSGTRLTVV.

The chain employs TRBV28 and TRBJ1-1, with 8 bases lining up with TRBD1. Germline V gene data show CDR1 as MDHEN and CDR2 as SYDVKM. This CDR3 comprises 14 residues. V was pared by 1 base and J by 7 bases, with 5 bases of the junction left unmatched. Here the CDR3 reads CASSLFRTGYEAFF. The CDR3 coding sequence is TGTGCCAGCAGTTTATTCAGGACAGGGTATGAAGCTTTCTTT.

The V call is TRBV15, the J call TRBJ2-7; D gene ambiguous. The CDR3 has 14 residues. V shed 0 bases and J shed 3 bases, with 9 bases lying between them. Germline assignment: CDR1 LNHNV and CDR2 YYDKDF (reference sequence). In DNA form, the CDR3 reads TGTGCCACCAGCAGAGATTATCAGAACTACGAGCAGTACTTC. As protein: CATSRDYQNYEQYF.

V and J are TRBV12-5 and TRBJ1-3; D gene uncertain. Between the trimmed V and J ends, which lost 4 bases and 4 bases, there was a span of 5 bases. This CDR3 has 12 residues. Germline CDR1 is LGHNT and CDR2 is FRNRAP. The CDR3 DNA reads TGTGCTAGTGGTTCCGAGGGAAACACCATATATTTT. Its protein product is CASGSEGNTIYF.

The CDR3 DNA is TGTGCCAGCAGCTTATTTGGGGAGGCTGGCACAGATACGCAGTATTTT. It codes for CASSLFGEAGTDTQYF. This chain joins TRBV7-9 and TRBJ2-3, with D perhaps TRBD2 (6 bases). The CDR3 is 16 amino acids. Deletions cut 2 bases from V and 1 base from J, with 13 bases between. Germline V lookup: CDR1 SEHNR, CDR2 FQNEAQ (reference sequence).

This sequence joins TRBV18 and TRBJ2-2; D perhaps matches TRBD1 (5 bases). The V gene's germline CDR1 is KGHSH and CDR2 LQKENI. The CDR3 consists of 16 residues. Trimming pared 1 base from V and 0 bases from J, leaving 9 bases between. The CDR3 DNA reads as TGTGCCAGCTCACCACAGGGGTCCGCGAACACCGGGGAGCTGTTTTTT. Its protein product is CASSPQGSANTGELFF. The full variable domain, completed using reference TRBV18 and TRBJ2-2, is NAGVMQNPRHLVRRRGQEARLRCSPMKGHSHVYWYRQLPEEGLKFMVYLQKENIIDESGMPKERFSAEFPKEGPSILRIQQVVRGDSAAYFCASSPQGSANTGELFFGEGSRLTVL.

CDR3 protein: CASSVAQLGGEQYF. The CDR3 nucleotides read TGTGCCAGCAGCGTAGCCCAGTTGGGAGGCGAGCAGTACTTC. The chain has TRBV9 and TRBJ2-7, with a weak D call TRBD2 (6 bases). CDR3 length: 14 amino acids. V lost 0 bases and J lost 6, with 13 bases in between. Germline V CDR1 and CDR2: SGDLS, YYNGEE.

The J gene is TRBJ2-1, the V gene TRBV7-7; 12 bases fit TRBD2. This CDR3 has 14 residues. The germline CDR1 and CDR2 sequences are SSHAT and FNYEAQ (reference sequence). J gave up 6 bases and V 5 bases, and 2 bases lay outside the gene matches. CDR3 in amino acids: CASSRTSGTNEQFF. The CDR3 DNA reads as TGTGCCAGCAGCCGGACTAGCGGGACCAATGAGCAGTTCTTC.

V gene TRBV11-2 combines with J gene TRBJ2-5; 7 bases line up with TRBD1. The CDR3 runs 15 residues. In germline, CDR1 is SGHAT, CDR2 FQNNGV. Trimming at V came to 4 bases and at J to 1 base, leaving 6 bases not matched to a gene. The CDR3 DNA follows: TGTGCCAGCAGCTCGCTGACAGGGATCCAAGAGACCCAGTACTTC. As protein: CASSSLTGIQETQYF.

This clone showed up just once. The V call is TRBV15, the J call TRBJ2-3; no definite D call. V was shortened by 1 base and J by 2 bases, with 10 bases between the two germline ends. The CDR3 is 15 amino acids. Germline V CDR1 and CDR2: LNHNV, YYDKDF (reference sequence). CDR3 sequence reads: CATSRVAWFTDTQYF. The CDR3 DNA reads as TGTGCCACCAGCAGAGTAGCCTGGTTCACAGATACGCAGTATTTT.

This chain connects TRBV10-3 to TRBJ2-3, with 9 bases matching TRBD1. Trimming removed 3 bases from V and 6 bases from J; junction bases left unmatched: 4. The CDR3 length is 14 residues. Germline lookup yields CDR1 ENHRY and CDR2 SYGVKD. For the CDR3, the DNA is TGTGCCATCAGTGAAAGGACAGGGGTGGATACGCAGTATTTT. It yields the protein CAISERTGVDTQYF.